This T cell receptor beta chain was sequenced for a study of blood T cells in healthy people across ages. Study findings and constraints: The study found more naive CD4+ cells and higher diversity in long-lived than aged donors.

Germline assignment: CDR1 MGHDK and CDR2 SYGVNS. With 8 bases clipped from V and 14 bases from J, the junction kept 18 bases outside the gene matches. This CDR3 comprises 14 residues. Alongside a J-beta primer mix, a sample-barcoded 5' primer served in a second PCR lasting roughly 7 to 11 cycles. A template-switch adaptor with 12 random nucleotides tagged each cDNA molecule. In TCRdb, the 5' RACE reads were re-called with MiXCR into one record per CDR3 protein. The sample includes about 750,000 distinct CDR3 sequences, around half of them seen just once. Concerning this clonotype itself: Antigen: not known.

No fewer than 6 micrograms of total RNA were isolated from every sample. This sequence originates from a man older than 75 in good health. The J gene is TRBJ2-3, the V gene TRBV25-1; 8 bases align to TRBD1. Sample: blood. Here the CDR3 DNA reads TGTGCCAGCTCCGGGGCAGGGGGCTTCAGATACGCGTATTTT. As protein: CASSGAGGFRYAYF.